One sample yielded the 24 T cell receptor beta chains listed below, sequenced in a study of cytomegalovirus exposure and HLA in healthy donors. PCR was performed using 60 Vbeta and 13 Jbeta primers. Profiled with immunoSEQ multiplex PCR; TCRdb holds only in-frame clones, not every one. The sample has about 140,000 clones, about 70% seen once; the top ten hold roughly 1.8%. The sample was PBMCs. The receptor set was obtained from a woman in her thirties or forties in good health and CMV-seronegative.

The J gene is TRBJ2-7, the V gene TRBV4-1; D unclear. Trimming removed 0 bases from V and 0 bases from J, with 15 bases in between. Per the germline V gene, CDR1 is MGHRA and CDR2 is YSYEKL. The CDR3 sequence is 17 residues long. The CDR3 reads CASSQEEGDSYSYEQYF. The CDR3 DNA reads TGCGCCAGCAGCCAAGAGGAAGGCGACTCTTACTCCTACGAGCAGTACTTC.

The chain recombines TRBV11-2 with TRBJ2-3; D gene uncertain. This CDR3 comprises 15 residues. V was pared by 1 base and J by 0 bases, with 8 bases between. Germline V CDR1 and CDR2: SGHAT, FQNNGV. DNA of the CDR3: TGTGCCAGCAGCTTAGTGATCGGGAGCACAGATACGCAGTATTTT. Its translation: CASSLVIGSTDTQYF.

This clone was counted a single time. The CDR3 DNA is TGTGCCTCGGGACAGCGATATGGCTACACCTTC. Protein: CASGQRYGYTF. V and J are TRBV10-3 and TRBJ1-2, with TRBD1 matching 7 bases. Looked up from germline, CDR1 is ENHRY and CDR2 is SYGVKD. V gave up 11 bases and J gave up 5 bases; unmatched junction bases: 5. The CDR3 is 11 amino acids.

This chain joins TRBV5-8 and TRBJ1-1; the match to TRBD1 covers 9 bases. From germline, CDR1 is SGHTS and CDR2 YDEGEE. This CDR3 comprises 15 residues. V was clipped by 1 base and J by 2 bases; unmatched bases: 3. CDR3: CASSLWGQGNTEAFF. As DNA, the CDR3 is TGTGCCAGCAGCTTGTGGGGACAGGGTAACACTGAAGCTTTCTTT.

The chain is built from TRBV9 and TRBJ1-4, with a tentative D call TRBD1 (5 bases). The CDR3 spans 15 residues. The V gene lost 4 bases and the J gene lost 10 bases, with 20 bases spanning the gap. CDR1 SGDLS and CDR2 YYNGEE come from the germline V gene. Here the CDR3 reads CASSTTGAPPGKLFF. The CDR3, as DNA: TGTGCCAGCAGCACAACAGGAGCCCCGCCGGGAAAACTGTTTTTT.

V gene TRBV11-2 combines with J gene TRBJ1-4, with a possible D match to TRBD1 (6 bases). This CDR3 contains 14 residues. V lost 5 bases, J lost 1 base, and 8 bases lay in between. Germline-derived CDR1 and CDR2 are SGHAT and FQNNGV. CDR3 amino acids: CASSAGVTNEKLFF. CDR3 DNA sequence: TGTGCCAGCAGCGCAGGGGTAACTAATGAAAAACTGTTTTTT.

The J gene is TRBJ2-2, the V gene TRBV5-1, with 10 bases that match TRBD2. In germline, CDR1 is SGHRS, CDR2 YFSETQ. This CDR3 spans 16 amino acids. With V trimmed by 4 bases and J by 1 base, 4 bases remained unmatched. This CDR3 reads CASSPASGGNTGELFF. CDR3 coding DNA: TGCGCCAGCAGCCCGGCTAGCGGGGGGAACACCGGGGAGCTGTTTTTT.

This chain connects TRBV11-2 to TRBJ1-1, with D maybe TRBD1 (6 bases). Germline CDR1 reads SGHAT; CDR2 reads FQNNGV. The ends were cut back, 0 bases at V and 5 bases at J, with 10 bases in the middle. The CDR3 totals 14 residues. CDR3 loop: CASSLDLQGTEAFF. The CDR3 coding sequence is TGTGCCAGCAGCTTAGATCTTCAGGGGACTGAAGCTTTCTTT. The full variable domain, in which reference TRBV11-2 and TRBJ1-1 provide the parts outside the CDR3, is EAGVAQSPRYKIIEKRQSVAFWCNPISGHATLYWYQQILGQGPKLLIQFQNNGVVDDSQLPKDRFSAERLKGVDSTLKIQPAKLEDSAVYLCASSLDLQGTEAFFGQGTRLTVV.

The chain uses TRBV13 and TRBJ2-1, with TRBD2 as a possible D gene (6 bases). V was trimmed by 4 bases and J by 13 bases, leaving 20 bases between them. CDR3 length equals 14 residues. CDR1 and CDR2 (germline): PRHDT, FYEKMQ (reference sequence). The CDR3 DNA reads as TGTGCCAGCAGCTGGAGGCTTAAGACTAGGTCCCAGTTCTTC. Amino acids: CASSWRLKTRSQFF.

The J gene is TRBJ2-5, the V gene TRBV5-6, with 7 bases fitting TRBD1. CDR1 SGHDT and CDR2 YYEEEE come from the germline V gene. The V gene end was trimmed by 3 bases and the J gene end by 8 bases; junction bases not matched to a gene: 7. The CDR3 contains 13 residues. Here the CDR3 DNA reads TGTGCCAGCAGCTCTGACAGGGCCCGCACCCAGTACTTC. Its protein product is CASSSDRARTQYF.

V and J are TRBV5-1 and TRBJ2-4; perhaps TRBD2 as D (7 bases). The CDR3 sequence is 14 residues long. Germline-derived CDR1 and CDR2 are SGHRS and YFSETQ. Trimming pared 4 bases from V and 8 bases from J, leaving 16 bases between. CDR3 amino acids: CASSRLLGGDIQYF. CDR3 in DNA: TGCGCCAGCAGCCGATTACTAGGGGGGGACATTCAGTACTTC. Full variable domain (remainder filled in from reference TRBV5-1 and TRBJ2-4): KAGVTQTPRYLIKTRGQQVTLSCSPISGHRSVSWYQQTPGQGLQFLFEYFSETQRNKGNFPGRFSGRQFSNSRSEMNVSTLELGDSALYLCASSRLLGGDIQYFGAGTRLSVL.

In this sample, this clone turned up a few times. The sample has other DNA sequences that encode this CDR3 too. The rearrangement uses TRBV10-3 and TRBJ2-7; the match to TRBD1 covers 9 bases. The CDR3 sequence is 13 residues long. Trimming removed 8 bases from V and 4 bases from J; junction bases left unmatched: 6. The germline V gene encodes CDR1 ENHRY and CDR2 SYGVKD. The CDR3 DNA follows: TGTGCCATCGCGGGACAGGGATTGTACGAGCAGTACTTC. It is translated as CAIAGQGLYEQYF.

The chain combines TRBV6-1 with TRBJ2-5, with 7 bases lining up with TRBD1. The germline CDR1 and CDR2 sequences are MNHNS and SASEGT. V was pared by 5 bases and J by 1 base, with 4 bases of the junction left unmatched. This CDR3 has 14 residues. CDR3 amino acids: CASSRQGPQETQYF. CDR3 DNA: TGTGCCAGCAGTCGACAGGGCCCCCAAGAGACCCAGTACTTC.

The chain combines TRBV28 with TRBJ1-3, with TRBD1 matching over 7 bases. Unmatched junction bases numbered 16, after V lost 7 bases and J lost 1 base. This CDR3 has 18 residues. The germline CDR1 and CDR2 sequences are MDHEN and SYDVKM. The CDR3 reads CASTFRADRAESGNTIYF. The CDR3 DNA is TGTGCCAGCACCTTCCGAGCTGACAGGGCTGAATCTGGAAACACCATATATTTT.

V gene TRBV27 combines with J gene TRBJ2-5, with D perhaps matching TRBD2 (6 bases). The V end was cut by 3 bases, the J end by 0 bases, with 8 bases between. This CDR3 is built from 14 residues. Germline lookup yields CDR1 MNHEY and CDR2 SMNVEV (reference sequence). CDR3: CASSLTRNQETQYF. DNA of the CDR3: TGTGCCAGCAGTTTGACTAGAAACCAAGAGACCCAGTACTTC.

This clone was counted a single time. V and J are TRBV19 and TRBJ1-2, with D maybe TRBD1 (6 bases). Germline V gene data show CDR1 as LNHDA and CDR2 as SQIVND (reference sequence). Trimming pared 5 bases from V and 0 bases from J, leaving 10 bases between. The CDR3 sequence is 14 residues long. CDR3 residues: CASSLGGPNYGYTF. The CDR3 DNA sequence: TGTGCCAGTAGTCTGGGGGGGCCTAACTATGGCTACACCTTC.

This rearrangement joins TRBV4-1 to TRBJ1-1; 9 nucleotides match TRBD1. The germline CDR1 and CDR2 sequences are MGHRA and YSYEKL. The CDR3 is 14 amino acids. The V gene end was trimmed by 0 bases and the J gene end by 11 bases; junction bases not matched to a gene: 7. This CDR3 reads CASSQDERTGVAFF. CDR3 sequence (DNA): TGCGCCAGCAGCCAAGATGAGAGGACAGGGGTCGCTTTCTTT.

This clone was found once. V usage is TRBV28 and J usage is TRBJ2-7; D possibly corresponds to TRBD2 (6 bases). Germline V gene sequence: CDR1 MDHEN, CDR2 SYDVKM. This CDR3 is 16 amino acids long. Trimming cost V 4 bases and J 0 bases, with 16 bases left between them. The CDR3 DNA reads as TGTGCCAGCAGTTCCCGACCGGGACTGAGCTCCTACGAGCAGTACTTC. It is translated as CASSSRPGLSSYEQYF.

This clone was picked up a small number of times. This sequence joins TRBV10-2 and TRBJ1-1; D is unclear. The V gene lost 3 bases and the J gene lost 1 base, with 6 bases spanning the gap. The CDR3 extends over 13 amino acids. Per germline, CDR1 WSHSY and CDR2 SAAADI. Here the CDR3 DNA reads TGCGCCAGCAGTGAATCTAGGAACACTGAAGCTTTCTTT. Protein: CASSESRNTEAFF.

The gene calls are TRBV29-1 and TRBJ2-2; D may be TRBD1 (6 bases). This CDR3 region has 12 residues. V lost 7 bases and J 4 bases, leaving 10 bases between the germline ends. Germline V gene sequence: CDR1 SQVTM, CDR2 ANQGSEA. CDR3 sequence reads: CSAGQPTGELFF. As DNA, the CDR3 is TGCAGCGCTGGACAGCCCACCGGGGAGCTGTTTTTT.

The chain carries TRBV2 and TRBJ1-2; D remains ambiguous. This CDR3 has 13 residues. Germline CDR1 SNHLY, CDR2 FYNNEI. V lost 3 bases and J lost 8, with 13 bases in between. The CDR3 loop reads CASSDEEGGGYTF. In DNA, the CDR3 is TGTGCCAGCAGTGACGAGGAGGGCGGCGGCTACACCTTC.

This clone has just a few counts. Different DNA sequences within this sample yield the same CDR3. J is TRBJ1-1 and V is TRBV6-1, with TRBD1 matching 7 bases. With 6 bases clipped from V and 0 bases from J, the junction kept 4 bases outside the gene matches. The length of the CDR3 is 14 residues. CDR1 is MNHNS, CDR2 SASEGT, per germline. CDR3 residues: CASSLTGLNTEAFF. The CDR3 DNA reads as TGTGCCAGCAGCCTGACAGGGTTGAACACTGAAGCTTTCTTT.

The CDR3 region has the DNA TGTGCCAGTAGGCTACAGGGAGTCGGAAACACCATATATTTT. As protein: CASRLQGVGNTIYF. V gene TRBV19 combines with J gene TRBJ1-3, with D possibly TRBD1 on 6 matching bases. The CDR3 runs to 14 residues. From germline, CDR1 is LNHDA and CDR2 SQIVND (reference sequence). V lost 6 bases and J lost 4, with 13 bases in between.

V usage is TRBV29-1 and J usage is TRBJ1-1; D gene ambiguous. Trimming stripped 7 bases from V and 0 bases from J, with 6 bases between. This CDR3 spans 11 amino acids. The germline V gene has CDR1 SQVTM and CDR2 ANQGSEA. The CDR3 spells CSGTLNTEAFF. The CDR3 DNA sequence: TGCAGCGGCACATTGAACACTGAAGCTTTCTTT. The complete variable domain, with remaining parts taken from reference TRBV29-1 and TRBJ1-1, reads SAVISQKPSRDICQRGTSLTIQCQVDSQVTMMFWYRQQPGQSLTLIATANQGSEATYESGFVIDKFPISRPNLTFSTLTVSNMSPEDSSIYLCSGTLNTEAFFGQGTRLTVV.